This T cell receptor beta chain is drawn from a study of blood T cells in healthy people across ages. This clonotype was recorded at least ten times. The antigen remains unidentified. The study, taken as a whole, reports: Strong correlation linked observed beta diversity and percent naive T cells. Long-lived and aged donors differed, with more naive CD4+ cells and higher diversity in the long-lived.

With a J-beta primer mix and a sample-barcoded 5' primer, a second PCR ran about 6 to 11 cycles. Each cDNA molecule was tagged by a template-switch adaptor with 12 random nucleotides. From the 5' RACE reads, TCRdb called clonotypes with MiXCR, one entry per CDR3 protein. The sample includes hundreds of thousands of distinct CDR3 sequences, over 40% of them seen just once. Isolated PBMCs totaled at least 6.5 million in each sample. Germline assignment: CDR1 DFQATT and CDR2 SNEGSKA (reference sequence). This CDR3 comprises 14 residues. V lost 6 bases, J lost 0 bases, and 12 bases lay in between. Sequencing was done on a sample of blood. The chain links TRBV20-1 to TRBJ2-1; D might be TRBD2 (5 bases). The origin of this receptor is a woman older than 75 in good health. In DNA form, the CDR3 reads TGCAGTGCACAACTAGGGCCCTCCTACAATGAGCAGTTCTTC. Amino acid sequence: CSAQLGPSYNEQFF.